The rows below give T cell receptor beta chains drawn from one sample of a study of spatial heterogeneity in lung cancer. TCRdb re-analysed the 5' RACE reads in MiXCR, keeping a single row per CDR3 protein. The sample has around 9,900 distinct CDR3 sequences, about 6.5% seen once. The sequenced sample was lung tumor tissue, obtained at surgery. All receptors derive from a female donor with early-stage non-small cell lung cancer. CDR3s include the opening cysteine and the closing phenylalanine or tryptophan. D genes are given only for firm matches. Clone size appears in some rows only: once, few, many, or a class for an expanded clone.

once TRBJ1-6 TRBD1 TRBV12-3/TRBV12-4 CASKRTGGNSPLHF TGTGCCAGCAAAAGGACAGGGGGCAATTCACCCCTCCACTTT
few TRBJ1-2 TRBD1 TRBV28 CASQPGQRTNYGYTF TGTGCCAGCCAACCGGGACAGCGAACTAACTATGGCTACACCTTC
NA TRBJ2-3 NA TRBV7-3 CASSPPNWDTQYF TGTGCCAGCAGCCCCCCAAACTGGGATACGCAGTATTTT
many TRBJ1-6 NA TRBV5-1 CASSLEPAGNSPLHF TGCGCCAGCAGCTTGGAACCAGCGGGTAATTCACCCCTCCACTTT
many TRBJ1-1 TRBD1 TRBV30 CAWNMGQGVPEAFF TGTGCCTGGAACATGGGACAGGGTGTGCCTGAAGCTTTCTTT
many TRBJ1-2 NA TRBV6-1 CASRETGTYGYTF TGTGCCAGCAGGGAAACAGGGACCTATGGCTACACCTTC
medium-sized TRBJ1-2 NA TRBV7-2 CASSFPGHTRQGYTF TGTGCCAGCAGCTTTCCGGGACATACCCGACAGGGCTACACCTTC
NA TRBJ2-3 TRBD1 TRBV2 CASRGQFTDTQYF TGTGCCAGCAGGGGACAGTTCACAGATACGCAGTATTTT
many TRBJ1-6 NA TRBV12-3/TRBV12-4 CASSSRVYNSPLHF TGTGCCAGCAGTTCCCGGGTCTATAATTCACCCCTCCACTTT
many TRBJ1-1 NA TRBV7-9 CASSLGAGDTEAFF TGTGCCAGCAGCTTAGGTGCTGGGGACACTGAAGCTTTCTTT
NA TRBJ2-1 TRBD1 TRBV5-5 CASSSGTASNEQFF TGTGCCAGCAGCTCCGGGACAGCTTCCAATGAGCAGTTCTTC
many TRBJ1-6 NA TRBV7-2 CASSLRTPRNSPLHF TGTGCCAGCAGCCTCCGGACTCCCCGAAATTCACCCCTCCACTTT
few TRBJ2-7 NA TRBV6-6 CASKQLGTSSYEQYF TGTGCCAGCAAACAACTGGGGACAAGCTCCTACGAGCAGTACTTC
many TRBJ2-7 NA TRBV28 CATLKEVYDEQYF TGTGCCACCCTAAAGGAAGTGTACGACGAGCAGTACTTC
medium-sized TRBJ1-2 NA TRBV10-3 CAISESALGQANYGYTF TGTGCCATCAGTGAATCAGCCCTAGGGCAAGCTAACTATGGCTACACCTTC
medium-sized TRBJ1-3 NA TRBV29-1 CSVEVGGPPGNTIYF TGCAGCGTTGAAGTAGGGGGACCCCCTGGAAACACCATATATTTT
many TRBJ1-4 TRBD1 TRBV6-6 CASSRGQEINEKLFF TGTGCCAGCAGCCGGGGACAGGAGATTAATGAAAAACTGTTTTTT
medium-sized TRBJ2-1 TRBD2 TRBV20-1 CSASTGLEFSNEQFF TGCAGTGCTAGCACGGGACTAGAGTTCTCCAATGAGCAGTTCTTC
many TRBJ1-1 TRBD1 TRBV7-9 CASSLAGRGREAFF TGTGCCAGCAGCTTAGCGGGGAGGGGGCGAGAAGCTTTCTTT
many TRBJ1-5 NA TRBV7-8 CASSLVGNNNQPQHF TGTGCCAGCAGCTTAGTAGGGAATAACAATCAGCCCCAGCATTTT
NA TRBJ2-1 TRBD1 TRBV6-1 CASILQGAASSYNEQFF TGTGCCAGCATCCTACAGGGGGCTGCTAGCTCCTACAATGAGCAGTTCTTC
NA TRBJ1-2 NA TRBV20-1 CSARGGGGGYGYTF TGCAGTGCTAGAGGCGGCGGCGGCGGCTATGGCTACACCTTC
few TRBJ1-1 NA TRBV29-1 CSVGLNEAFF TGCAGCGTTGGATTGAATGAAGCTTTCTTT
many TRBJ2-3 NA TRBV10-2 CASSELGADTQYF TGCGCCAGCAGTGAGTTAGGAGCAGATACGCAGTATTTT
many TRBJ1-3 NA TRBV7-2 CASSNNDGSGNTIYF TGTGCCAGCAGTAACAACGACGGCTCTGGAAACACCATATATTTT
many TRBJ2-3 NA TRBV20-1 CSANRGSTDTQYF TGCAGTGCTAACCGGGGAAGCACAGATACGCAGTATTTT
many TRBJ1-5 NA TRBV19 CASSKCRGGSNQPQHF TGTGCCAGTAGTAAGTGTCGTGGTGGGAGCAATCAGCCCCAGCATTTT
few TRBJ2-1 NA TRBV19 CASSLRGPRNEQFF TGTGCCAGTAGTCTCCGGGGGCCCCGCAATGAGCAGTTCTTC
many TRBJ1-5 NA TRBV6-2/TRBV6-3 CASRIDSFNQPQHF TGTGCCAGCAGGATCGACAGTTTCAATCAGCCCCAGCATTTT
medium-sized TRBJ2-3 NA TRBV7-9 CASSLPEGNTQYF TGTGCCAGCAGCTTGCCCGAGGGGAATACGCAGTATTTT
many TRBJ2-3 NA TRBV4-3 CASSQVQKQSTDTQYF TGCGCCAGCAGCCAAGTCCAGAAGCAAAGCACAGATACGCAGTATTTT
many TRBJ2-1 TRBD2 TRBV4-2 CASSQSTSENEQFF TGTGCCAGCAGCCAATCCACTAGCGAGAATGAGCAGTTCTTC
NA TRBJ2-5 NA TRBV7-3 CASRRGLAIGETQYF TGTGCCAGCAGGCGAGGTCTCGCCATAGGAGAGACCCAGTACTTC
many TRBJ1-5 NA TRBV30 CAWTQRSNQPQHF TGTGCCTGGACCCAGCGTAGCAATCAGCCCCAGCATTTT
NA TRBJ2-5 NA TRBV28 CASSPGVEETQYF TGTGCCAGCAGTCCCGGGGTAGAAGAGACCCAGTACTTC
few TRBJ1-4 NA TRBV24-1 CATSDPRPGSNEKLFF TGTGCCACCAGTGATCCCCGTCCGGGATCTAATGAAAAACTGTTTTTT
few TRBJ1-6 TRBD1 TRBV3-1 CASSQGDRGSPLHF TGTGCCAGCAGCCAAGGGGACAGGGGTTCACCCCTCCACTTT
few TRBJ1-6 NA TRBV19 CASSIGGGIASPLHF TGTGCCAGTAGTATAGGGGGCGGGATTGCTTCACCCCTCCACTTT
many TRBJ1-2 TRBD1 TRBV7-9 CASSRDRGRYYGYTF TGTGCCAGCAGCCGCGACAGGGGGCGCTACTATGGCTACACCTTC
many TRBJ2-7 TRBD2 TRBV7-2 CASSLSGAGPPYEQYF TGTGCCAGCAGCTTATCAGGAGCGGGACCTCCCTACGAGCAGTACTTC
NA TRBJ2-7 NA TRBV9 CASSAINLPYEQYF TGTGCCAGCAGCGCAATAAATCTCCCCTACGAGCAGTACTTC
many TRBJ1-2 TRBD1 TRBV10-2 CASSQDRVQGYTF TGCGCCAGCAGTCAGGACAGGGTGCAGGGCTACACCTTC
few TRBJ1-1 NA TRBV4-3 CASSRSTANTEAFF TGCGCCAGCAGCCGATCGACAGCGAACACTGAAGCTTTCTTT
NA TRBJ2-1 NA TRBV10-3 CAISENPGRMSEQFF TGTGCCATCAGTGAGAACCCCGGTAGAATGAGTGAGCAGTTCTTC
many TRBJ2-3 TRBD1 TRBV7-3 CASSFRQGLADTQYF TGTGCCAGCAGCTTTCGACAGGGGCTCGCAGATACGCAGTATTTT
NA TRBJ2-5 NA TRBV5-4 CASSPPGKTQYF TGTGCCAGCAGCCCCCCAGGAAAGACCCAGTACTTC